The 5 T cell receptor beta chains below were found in one sample sequenced in a study of blood T cell repertoires in COVID-19. Sequencing was performed with immunoSEQ multiplex PCR; in TCRdb, only in-frame clones are kept and a portion is missing. The sample has more than 15,000 clones; approximately 86% are singletons. The specimen sequenced was peripheral blood. Receptors originate from a human donor in a cohort sampled during active COVID-19. The donor label of this sample is uncertain.

V gene TRBV4-2 combines with J gene TRBJ2-7, with 10 positions matching TRBD2. This CDR3 region has 15 residues. V gave up 2 bases and J gave up 5 bases; unmatched junction bases: 6. Germline V gives CDR1 LGHNA, CDR2 YNFKEQ. CDR3 nucleotide sequence: TGTGCCAGCAGCCAATCTAGCGGGAGTTCCGACGAGCAGTACTTC. It yields the protein CASSQSSGSSDEQYF.

This rearrangement joins TRBV28 to TRBJ1-4; tentative D call: TRBD1 (5 bases). The ends were cut back, 0 bases at V and 9 bases at J, with 14 bases in the middle. The CDR3 runs 15 residues. Germline lookup yields CDR1 MDHEN and CDR2 SYDVKM. In nucleotides, the CDR3 is TGTGCCAGCAGTTTATGGCGGGACTGGGTGAAAAAACTGTTTTTT. It is translated as CASSLWRDWVKKLFF.

This chain joins TRBV5-5 and TRBJ2-1; D is ambiguous. V was trimmed by 0 bases and J by 7 bases, leaving 8 bases between them. This CDR3 comprises 13 residues. Germline lookup yields CDR1 SGHKS and CDR2 YYEKEE (reference sequence). CDR3 nucleotide sequence: TGTGCCAGCAGCTTGGCGGGTGGGAATGAGCAGTTCTTC. Amino acid sequence: CASSLAGGNEQFF.

The rearrangement joins TRBV5-4 to TRBJ2-7, with 9 bases fitting TRBD2. The trim removed 4 bases at V and 0 bases at J, leaving 5 bases unmatched. The CDR3 loop spans 15 amino acids. Germline V gene lookup returns CDR1 SGHNT and CDR2 YYREEE (reference sequence). CDR3 region: CASSHRTSASYEQYF. CDR3 in DNA: TGTGCCAGCAGCCACAGGACTAGCGCCTCCTACGAGCAGTACTTC.

The chain carries TRBV5-1 and TRBJ1-4; tentatively, D is TRBD1 (5 bases). V lost 4 bases and J lost 6, with 16 bases in between. Germline V gene data show CDR1 as SGHRS and CDR2 as YFSETQ. This CDR3 has 15 residues. This chain's CDR3 is CASSVAGTGDEKLFF. The DNA for the CDR3 is TGCGCCAGCAGCGTGGCAGGGACTGGGGATGAAAAACTGTTTTTT. Supplemented by reference TRBV5-1 and TRBJ1-4, the full variable domain reads KAGVTQTPRYLIKTRGQQVTLSCSPISGHRSVSWYQQTPGQGLQFLFEYFSETQRNKGNFPGRFSGRQFSNSRSEMNVSTLELGDSALYLCASSVAGTGDEKLFFGSGTQLSVL.